This TCR beta chain was observed in a study of T cells after yellow fever vaccination. About the study: Where fractions had low cell numbers, libraries were prepared from them with the SMART-Seq v4 Ultra Low Input RNA kit.

V shed 4 bases, J shed 9 bases, and the junction held 16 bases outside the gene matches. Germline CDR1 and CDR2: KGHDR and SFDVKD. The CDR3 spans 17 residues. Using its own MiXCR run on the 5' RACE reads, TCRdb lists one record per CDR3 protein. The sample consists of under 700,000 distinct CDR3 sequences, about a sixth of them appearing once. For this clonotype: It may be a read error: a sequence one base away is much more abundant.

The chain joins TRBV24-1 to TRBJ1-5; the match to TRBD1 covers 8 bases. This receptor was obtained from a man younger than 35 who received the YFV17D yellow fever vaccine. Specimen: PBMCs, collected less than 6 days after the first yellow fever vaccination. CDR3 in amino acids: CATSDNGGTGEGPPQHF. The CDR3 DNA sequence: TGTGCCACCAGTGACAACGGCGGGACAGGAGAGGGTCCGCCCCAGCATTTT.